This T cell receptor beta chain emerged from a study of blood T cell repertoires in COVID-19 (dated by TCRdb to about 2020). At the level of the whole study: Samples covering the acute and convalescent phases of COVID-19 were provided by collaborators in the United States, Italy and Spain. The material from the prospective study consisted of cDNA or gDNA derived from T cells, B-cell-depleted T cells, or PBMCs. The dataset comprised deeply sampled blood TCRbeta repertoires from subjects exposed to, actively infected with, or recovered from COVID-19. The repertoires were released in a freely available public database meant as a resource for research on the immune response to SARS-CoV-2. The samples were drawn from the first 160 participants of the ongoing ImmuneRACE study and from about 1,200 subjects provided by 6 global collaborators. The sample metadata nearly always contained a de-identified subject ID, COVID-19 status, age in years and sex. Where available, HLA class I and class II types were taken from metadata supplied by the sample provider and were not determined by assay-based typing. Overall study results and their limits: The amount of clinical and demographic metadata varied by source and participant and was provided uncurated.

With regard to this clone: Its antigen has not been determined. Per-base qualities were not stored, and no clone one base away is much larger.

TCRbeta CDR3 regions were amplified from genomic DNA by means of the immunoSEQ Assay, a bias-controlled multiplex PCR. On the authors' methods: Nucleated cell counts per sample were estimated from amplification of reference gene primers within the assay. To quantify the absolute abundance of each unique TCRbeta CDR3 rearrangement, sequence reads were collapsed and filtered. For each sample, productive Simpson clonality was calculated as the square root of Simpson's diversity index across productive rearrangements. As stored in TCRdb, this immuneACCESS dataset retains in-frame rearrangements with V and J assigned. A fraction of the clones does not appear; measured against another copy, unresolved V genes explain less than half of the discrepancy, and the remainder lacks a known reason. For V, J and clone size, that table is used; D and trimming come from the DNA. This sample is represented by 300,000 to 350,000 clones; 85% to 90% of them were singletons. The ten most abundant clones make up roughly 4.3% of the sample.

V gives up 2 bases and J gives up 2 bases, and the segment between their germline ends measures 10 bases. There are 15 amino acids in the CDR3, from cysteine to phenylalanine inclusive. CDR3 DNA is the only sequence kept; it has 45 bases, read in frame from the first base. The germline V gene encodes CDR1 SGDLS and CDR2 YYNGEE. In the prospective study, participants were roughly 18 to 95 years old, resided in fewer than 25 geographic areas of the United States, and were enrolled through a virtual design. In the prospective study, cohorts were assigned on the basis of participant-reported clinical history obtained from a screening survey and a study questionnaire. In the prospective study, whole blood, serum and a nasopharyngeal or oropharyngeal swab were collected from each participant by mobile phlebotomists. Additional blood draws and questionnaires over an approximately 2-month period could optionally be provided by prospective study participants. Before DNA extraction, blood samples from the prospective study were shipped at room temperature or frozen.

The receptor chain draws on TRBV9 and TRBJ1-4, with no D gene named confidently. The clonotype originates from a woman aged 18-29 years with acute COVID-19. Specimen: PBMCs or T cells enriched from blood (not recorded which). The CDR3: CASSVGGSTNEKLFF. DNA sequence: TGTGCCAGCAGCGTTGGAGGTTCGACTAATGAAAAACTGTTTTTT.